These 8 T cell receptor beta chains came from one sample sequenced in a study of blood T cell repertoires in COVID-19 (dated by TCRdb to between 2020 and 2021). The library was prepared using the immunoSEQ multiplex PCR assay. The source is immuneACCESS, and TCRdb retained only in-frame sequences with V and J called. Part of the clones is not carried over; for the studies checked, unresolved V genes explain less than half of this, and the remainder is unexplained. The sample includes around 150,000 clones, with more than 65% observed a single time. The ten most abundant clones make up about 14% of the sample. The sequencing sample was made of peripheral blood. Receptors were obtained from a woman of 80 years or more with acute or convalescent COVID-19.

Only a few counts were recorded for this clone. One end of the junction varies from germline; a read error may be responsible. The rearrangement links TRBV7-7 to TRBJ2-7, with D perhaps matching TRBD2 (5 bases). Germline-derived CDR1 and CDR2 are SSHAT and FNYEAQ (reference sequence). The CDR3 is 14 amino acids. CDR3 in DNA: TGTGCTAGCAGCTTATGGGAGAGCTCCTACGAGCAGTACTTC. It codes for CASSLWESSYEQYF.

CDR3 sequence: CASSFGGSTSGEQFF. The CDR3 DNA follows: TGTGCCAGCAGTTTTGGCGGGAGCACTAGTGGGGAGCAGTTCTTC. The chain is built from TRBV28 and TRBJ2-1; 7 positions agree with TRBD2. The CDR3 runs 15 residues. Germline-derived CDR1 and CDR2 are MDHEN and SYDVKM. V shed 3 bases, J shed 10 bases, and the junction held 12 bases outside the gene matches. Variable domain in full (rest from reference TRBV28 and TRBJ2-1): DVKVTQSSRYLVKRTGEKVFLECVQDMDHENMFWYRQDPGLGLRLIYFSYDVKMKEKGDIPEGYSVSREKKERFSLILESASTNQTSMYLCASSFGGSTSGEQFFGPGTRLTVL.

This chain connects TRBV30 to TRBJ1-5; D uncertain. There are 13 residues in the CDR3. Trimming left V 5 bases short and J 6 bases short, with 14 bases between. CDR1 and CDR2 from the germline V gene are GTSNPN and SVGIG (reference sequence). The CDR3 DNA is TGTGCCTGGTCGATAGTCCGGGGTCAGCCCCAGCATTTT. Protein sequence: CAWSIVRGQPQHF. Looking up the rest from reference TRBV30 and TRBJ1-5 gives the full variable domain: SQTIHQWPATLVQPVGSPLSLECTVEGTSNPNLYWYRQAAGRGLQLLFYSVGIGQISSEVPQNLSASRPQDRQFILSSKKLLLSDSGFYLCAWSIVRGQPQHFGDGTRLSIL.

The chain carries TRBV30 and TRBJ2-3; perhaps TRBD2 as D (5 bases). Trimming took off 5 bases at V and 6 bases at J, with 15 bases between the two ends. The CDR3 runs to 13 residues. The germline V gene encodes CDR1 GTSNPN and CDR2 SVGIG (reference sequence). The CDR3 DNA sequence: TGTGCCTGGGGTGAGGGCGTGTGGGATACGCAGTATTTT. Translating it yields CAWGEGVWDTQYF.

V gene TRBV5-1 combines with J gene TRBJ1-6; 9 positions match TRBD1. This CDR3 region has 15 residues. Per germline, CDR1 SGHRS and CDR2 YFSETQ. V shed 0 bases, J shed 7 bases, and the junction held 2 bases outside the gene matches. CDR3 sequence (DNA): TGCGCCAGCAGCTTGGCCGACAGGGGGAATTCACCCCTCCACTTT. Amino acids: CASSLADRGNSPLHF.

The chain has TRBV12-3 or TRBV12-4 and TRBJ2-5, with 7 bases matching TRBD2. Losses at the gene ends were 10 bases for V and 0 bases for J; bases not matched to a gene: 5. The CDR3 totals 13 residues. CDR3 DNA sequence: TGTGCCACCGCGGGGGAGAACCAAGAGACCCAGTACTTC. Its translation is CATAGENQETQYF.

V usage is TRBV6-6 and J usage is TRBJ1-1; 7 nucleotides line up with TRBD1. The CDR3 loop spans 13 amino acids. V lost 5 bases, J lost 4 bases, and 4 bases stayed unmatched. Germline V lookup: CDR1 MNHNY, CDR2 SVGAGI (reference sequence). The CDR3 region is CASSDHRGTEAFF. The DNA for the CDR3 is TGTGCCAGCAGTGACCACAGGGGCACTGAAGCTTTCTTT.

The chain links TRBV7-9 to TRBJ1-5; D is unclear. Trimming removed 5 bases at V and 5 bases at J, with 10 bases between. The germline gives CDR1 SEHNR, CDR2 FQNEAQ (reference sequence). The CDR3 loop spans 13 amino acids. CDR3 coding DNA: TGTGCCAGCAGCCCATGGGGAGATCAGCCCCAGCATTTT. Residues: CASSPWGDQPQHF.